This is a list of T cell receptor beta chains from one sample in a study of T cells in Graves' hyperthyroidism and ophthalmopathy. TCRdb re-called the multiplex PCR reads with MiXCR, one entry per CDR3 protein. The data show 490,000 or so distinct CDR3 sequences, with around a fifth seen just once and 45% to 55% held by the top ten. The sequenced sample was blood. These TCRs come from a woman aged 70-85 years with Graves' ophthalmopathy. CDR3s include the opening cysteine and the closing phenylalanine or tryptophan. D genes are given only for firm matches. Some rows mark clone size as missing; the rest say once, few, many or name a class of expanded clone.

J gene: TRBJ2-2
D gene: -
clone size: -
CDR3 length: 15
V gene: TRBV7-3
CDR3 DNA: TGCGCCAGCAGCCGGGCTCCGCGAGGCACCGGGGAGCTGTTTTTT
CDR3 protein: CASSRAPRGTGELFF

J gene: TRBJ2-5
D gene: TRBD2
clone size: few
CDR3 length: 14
V gene: TRBV19
CDR3 DNA: TGTGCCAGTCGTAGCGGGAGGGCCGAAGAGACCCAGTACTTC
CDR3 protein: CASRSGRAEETQYF

J gene: TRBJ1-4
D gene: TRBD1
clone size: -
CDR3 length: 14
V gene: TRBV20-1
CDR3 DNA: TGCAGTGCTGAACCGGGACAGGGGCTTGAAAAACTGTTTTTT
CDR3 protein: CSAEPGQGLEKLFF

J gene: TRBJ2-2
D gene: TRBD2
clone size: -
CDR3 length: 14
V gene: TRBV6-1
CDR3 DNA: TGTGCCAGCAGCCAGCGGGGGAACACCGGGGAGCTGTTTTTT
CDR3 protein: CASSQRGNTGELFF

J gene: TRBJ1-2
D gene: TRBD1
clone size: few
CDR3 length: 15
V gene: TRBV30
CDR3 DNA: TGTGCCTGTACCGGCGGGACAGGGGTATATGATGGCTACACCTTC
CDR3 protein: CACTGGTGVYDGYTF

J gene: TRBJ2-3
D gene: TRBD2
clone size: few
CDR3 length: 18
V gene: TRBV6-2/TRBV6-3
CDR3 DNA: TGTGCCAGCAGTTACCTCAGGGGAGCGGGAGGGCGCACAGATACGCAGTATTTT
CDR3 protein: CASSYLRGAGGRTDTQYF

J gene: TRBJ2-1
D gene: -
clone size: -
CDR3 length: 14
V gene: TRBV4-3
CDR3 DNA: TGCGCCAGCAGCCAAGATCGTGGAAGGAATGAGCAGTTCTTC
CDR3 protein: CASSQDRGRNEQFF

J gene: TRBJ1-5
D gene: -
clone size: -
CDR3 length: 16
V gene: TRBV7-2
CDR3 DNA: TGTGCCAGCAGCTCGGGACATTCCGCCGGCAATCAGCCCCAGCATTTT
CDR3 protein: CASSSGHSAGNQPQHF

J gene: TRBJ2-5
D gene: -
clone size: few
CDR3 length: 14
V gene: TRBV15
CDR3 DNA: TGTGCCACCAGCAGATTAGAATCTCTGGAGACCCAGTACTTC
CDR3 protein: CATSRLESLETQYF

J gene: TRBJ2-3
D gene: -
clone size: few
CDR3 length: 13
V gene: TRBV5-1
CDR3 DNA: TGCGCCAGCAGCTTGGAAGGCGCGGGTACGCAGTATTTT
CDR3 protein: CASSLEGAGTQYF

J gene: TRBJ2-2
D gene: -
clone size: many
CDR3 length: 14
V gene: TRBV7-2
CDR3 DNA: TGTGCCAGCAGCTCCCATAGGATAAGCGGGGAGCTGTTTTTT
CDR3 protein: CASSSHRISGELFF

J gene: TRBJ2-1
D gene: TRBD2
clone size: few
CDR3 length: 16
V gene: TRBV20-1
CDR3 DNA: TGCAGTGCTAGTCGGTTAGCGGGAGGGGTCGCCAATGAGCAGTTCTTC
CDR3 protein: CSASRLAGGVANEQFF

J gene: TRBJ2-7
D gene: -
clone size: -
CDR3 length: 16
V gene: TRBV20-1
CDR3 DNA: TGCAGTGCTGTACCCTCCAGCCGACCCCAACGGGGCGAGCAGTACTTC
CDR3 protein: CSAVPSSRPQRGEQYF

J gene: TRBJ2-7
D gene: TRBD1
clone size: few
CDR3 length: 15
V gene: TRBV28
CDR3 DNA: TGTGCCAGCAGTCCCCTGACAGGGGGATCCTACGAGCAGTACTTC
CDR3 protein: CASSPLTGGSYEQYF

J gene: TRBJ2-5
D gene: TRBD1
clone size: many
CDR3 length: 14
V gene: TRBV11-2
CDR3 DNA: TGTGCCAGCAGCTTAGCGGGACAGGGAGAGACCCAGTACTTC
CDR3 protein: CASSLAGQGETQYF

J gene: TRBJ2-2
D gene: -
clone size: -
CDR3 length: 13
V gene: TRBV3-1
CDR3 DNA: TGTGCCAGCACCATGACTGGCTCCGGGGAGCTGTTTTTT
CDR3 protein: CASTMTGSGELFF

J gene: TRBJ2-3
D gene: TRBD2
clone size: few
CDR3 length: 15
V gene: TRBV10-2
CDR3 DNA: TGCGCCAGCACCTACCTTAGCGGGAGGCGTGATACGCAGTATTTT
CDR3 protein: CASTYLSGRRDTQYF

J gene: TRBJ1-5
D gene: -
clone size: many
CDR3 length: 15
V gene: TRBV28
CDR3 DNA: TGTGCCAGCAGTTTAGGGGGCGGGAGCAATCAGCCCCAGCATTTT
CDR3 protein: CASSLGGGSNQPQHF

J gene: TRBJ2-3
D gene: -
clone size: -
CDR3 length: 15
V gene: TRBV2
CDR3 DNA: TGTGCCAGCAGTGGGGAAGGGAGCGGCACAGATACGCAGTATTTT
CDR3 protein: CASSGEGSGTDTQYF

J gene: TRBJ1-2
D gene: -
clone size: few
CDR3 length: 11
V gene: TRBV20-1
CDR3 DNA: TGCAGTGCTCAGGGCGGGGGTGGCTACACCTTC
CDR3 protein: CSAQGGGGYTF

J gene: TRBJ1-5
D gene: TRBD1
clone size: -
CDR3 length: 16
V gene: TRBV6-1
CDR3 DNA: TGTGCCAGCAGAGAACACAGGGGTAGCGGCAATCAGCCCCAGCATTTT
CDR3 protein: CASREHRGSGNQPQHF

J gene: TRBJ1-6
D gene: TRBD1
clone size: -
CDR3 length: 13
V gene: TRBV20-1
CDR3 DNA: TGCAGTGCTTCCCCCAGGGGGAATTCACCCCTCCACTTT
CDR3 protein: CSASPRGNSPLHF

J gene: TRBJ2-7
D gene: -
clone size: -
CDR3 length: 13
V gene: TRBV28
CDR3 DNA: TGTGCCAGCAGCTCCGGCTCGTTGAACGAGCAGTACTTC
CDR3 protein: CASSSGSLNEQYF

J gene: TRBJ1-2
D gene: -
clone size: few
CDR3 length: 15
V gene: TRBV19
CDR3 DNA: TGTGCCAGTATGCCGGACGCTCCGGGTCAATATGGCTACACCTTC
CDR3 protein: CASMPDAPGQYGYTF

J gene: TRBJ1-2
D gene: -
clone size: many
CDR3 length: 18
V gene: TRBV12-3/TRBV12-4
CDR3 DNA: TGTGCCAGCAGCAGAACGGGGGGAGGCTTTAACTTACGGTATGGCTACACCTTC
CDR3 protein: CASSRTGGGFNLRYGYTF

J gene: TRBJ2-6
D gene: TRBD1
clone size: -
CDR3 length: 18
V gene: TRBV7-9
CDR3 DNA: TGTGCCAGCAGCTACCGACAGGGCCTGTTATCTGGGGCCAACGTCCTGACTTTC
CDR3 protein: CASSYRQGLLSGANVLTF

J gene: TRBJ2-2
D gene: TRBD1
clone size: few
CDR3 length: 15
V gene: TRBV7-3
CDR3 DNA: TGTGCCAGCAGCTTAGCCCGACAGGGTGACGGGGAGCTGTTTTTT
CDR3 protein: CASSLARQGDGELFF

J gene: TRBJ1-6
D gene: TRBD1
clone size: -
CDR3 length: 14
V gene: TRBV6-1
CDR3 DNA: TGTGCCAGCAGTCAACAGGGGAAGAATTCACCCCTCCACTTT
CDR3 protein: CASSQQGKNSPLHF

J gene: TRBJ2-7
D gene: TRBD1
clone size: few
CDR3 length: 17
V gene: TRBV7-9
CDR3 DNA: TGTGCCAGCAGCTCAATAAACCCCGGGACAGGAACCTACGAGCAGTACTTC
CDR3 protein: CASSSINPGTGTYEQYF

J gene: TRBJ1-3
D gene: -
clone size: once
CDR3 length: 16
V gene: TRBV10-3
CDR3 DNA: TGTGCCATCAGTGAGTCCGGGAGGGGCTCTGGAAACACCATATATTTT
CDR3 protein: CAISESGRGSGNTIYF

J gene: TRBJ1-2
D gene: -
clone size: many
CDR3 length: 12
V gene: TRBV2
CDR3 DNA: TGTGCCAGCAGTGTGGGGGGGCTTGGCTACACCTTC
CDR3 protein: CASSVGGLGYTF

J gene: TRBJ2-2
D gene: TRBD1
clone size: few
CDR3 length: 16
V gene: TRBV6-1
CDR3 DNA: TGTGCCAGCAGTGAGACCGGGACAGGGACCTCCGGGGAGCTGTTTTTT
CDR3 protein: CASSETGTGTSGELFF

J gene: TRBJ2-5
D gene: TRBD2
clone size: many
CDR3 length: 14
V gene: TRBV10-3
CDR3 DNA: TGTGCCATCAGTGATCCGGGACTAGCGGGAGTACAGTACTTC
CDR3 protein: CAISDPGLAGVQYF

J gene: TRBJ1-2
D gene: -
clone size: -
CDR3 length: 14
V gene: TRBV3-1
CDR3 DNA: TGTGCCAGCAGCCAAGTGGTCGTCCCCTATGGCCACACCTTC
CDR3 protein: CASSQVVVPYGHTF

J gene: TRBJ1-5
D gene: -
clone size: many
CDR3 length: 13
V gene: TRBV7-2
CDR3 DNA: TGTGCCAGCGGTACTAGGGGCAATCAGCCCCAGCATTTT
CDR3 protein: CASGTRGNQPQHF

J gene: TRBJ2-7
D gene: -
clone size: many
CDR3 length: 12
V gene: TRBV28
CDR3 DNA: TGTGCCAGCAGCGGGTCGGTCGACGAGCAGTACTTC
CDR3 protein: CASSGSVDEQYF

J gene: TRBJ2-6
D gene: TRBD1
clone size: many
CDR3 length: 19
V gene: TRBV2
CDR3 DNA: TGTGCCAGCAGTATCCAGACCGGGACAGGGGTCCCTGGGGCCAACGTCCTGACTTTC
CDR3 protein: CASSIQTGTGVPGANVLTF

J gene: TRBJ2-3
D gene: TRBD1
clone size: few
CDR3 length: 15
V gene: TRBV9
CDR3 DNA: TGTGCCAGCAGCGTGCAGGGGGCAAACACAGATACGCAGTATTTT
CDR3 protein: CASSVQGANTDTQYF

J gene: TRBJ2-6
D gene: TRBD1
clone size: few
CDR3 length: 14
V gene: TRBV19
CDR3 DNA: TGTGCCAGTATGGACAGGGCTGGGGCCAACGTCCTGACTTTC
CDR3 protein: CASMDRAGANVLTF

J gene: TRBJ2-7
D gene: -
clone size: -
CDR3 length: 14
V gene: TRBV3-1
CDR3 DNA: TGTGCCAGCAGCCCTTGGGACCACACCTACGAGCAGTACTTC
CDR3 protein: CASSPWDHTYEQYF

J gene: TRBJ1-2
D gene: -
clone size: few
CDR3 length: 12
V gene: TRBV19
CDR3 DNA: TGTGCCAGTAGTGCCGGCAGGGGTGGCTACACCTTC
CDR3 protein: CASSAGRGGYTF

J gene: TRBJ2-3
D gene: TRBD2
clone size: -
CDR3 length: 16
V gene: TRBV20-1
CDR3 DNA: TGCAGTGCTAGTTCCCTGCGGGAGGCCGCTGGAGATACGCAGTATTTT
CDR3 protein: CSASSLREAAGDTQYF

J gene: TRBJ2-5
D gene: TRBD2
clone size: -
CDR3 length: 15
V gene: TRBV11-2
CDR3 DNA: TGTGCCAGCAGTGCGACTAGCGGGACCCAAGAGACCCAGTACTTC
CDR3 protein: CASSATSGTQETQYF

J gene: TRBJ2-3
D gene: -
clone size: -
CDR3 length: 15
V gene: TRBV18
CDR3 DNA: TGTGCCAGCTCACAATTCACCGGGGAGACAGATACGCAGTATTTT
CDR3 protein: CASSQFTGETDTQYF

J gene: TRBJ1-3
D gene: -
clone size: many
CDR3 length: 13
V gene: TRBV2
CDR3 DNA: TGTGCCAGCAAGGGGAACATAAAAAACACCATATATTTT
CDR3 protein: CASKGNIKNTIYF

J gene: TRBJ2-7
D gene: -
clone size: -
CDR3 length: 15
V gene: TRBV4-1
CDR3 DNA: TGCGCCAGCAGCCAAGTAACTAGCAGCACCTACGAGCAGTACTTC
CDR3 protein: CASSQVTSSTYEQYF

J gene: TRBJ1-2
D gene: -
clone size: few
CDR3 length: 11
V gene: TRBV30
CDR3 DNA: TGTGCCTGGAGGGACAGCTATGGCTACACCTTC
CDR3 protein: CAWRDSYGYTF

J gene: TRBJ1-1
D gene: -
clone size: many
CDR3 length: 14
V gene: TRBV7-8
CDR3 DNA: TGTGCCAGCAGCCTGCGGGGTGGGCGCCAGAAAGCTTTCTTT
CDR3 protein: CASSLRGGRQKAFF

J gene: TRBJ2-1
D gene: -
clone size: many
CDR3 length: 15
V gene: TRBV15
CDR3 DNA: TGTGCCACCAGCAGAGAGGGTTTGAGTTACAATGAGCAGTTCTTC
CDR3 protein: CATSREGLSYNEQFF

J gene: TRBJ1-2
D gene: -
clone size: many
CDR3 length: 16
V gene: TRBV2
CDR3 DNA: TGTGCCAGCAGTGAATTTAGGCAAAGCGGGAGATTTGGCTACACCTTC
CDR3 protein: CASSEFRQSGRFGYTF

J gene: TRBJ1-1
D gene: -
clone size: once
CDR3 length: 13
V gene: TRBV10-2
CDR3 DNA: TGCGCCAGCTACGACAGTATGAACACTGAAGCTTTCTTT
CDR3 protein: CASYDSMNTEAFF